Given below is one T cell receptor beta chain in context. What it binds is unknown. From germline, CDR1 is SGHNT and CDR2 YENEEA. CDR3 size: 15 residues. The J segment lost 2 bases and the V segment lost 5 bases, leaving 4 bases of the junction unmatched. The source of the sample is a study of cytomegalovirus exposure and HLA in healthy donors. Study-level results: Earlier analysis found most TCR beta V segments productive about 87% or about 30% of the time.

Primers for the PCR totalled 60 Vbeta and 13 Jbeta. Profiled with immunoSEQ multiplex PCR; TCRdb holds only in-frame clones, not every one. The sample lists under 150,000 clones, about 72% occurring once. The sequencing sample was made of PBMCs. The V call is TRBV11-3, the J call TRBJ2-5; 11 positions agree with TRBD2. The TCR originated in a man younger than 40 in good health and CMV-seropositive. CDR3 sequence (DNA): TGTGCCAGCAGCCAAGGGACTAGCGGACAAGAGACCCAGTACTTC. Translation gives CASSQGTSGQETQYF.